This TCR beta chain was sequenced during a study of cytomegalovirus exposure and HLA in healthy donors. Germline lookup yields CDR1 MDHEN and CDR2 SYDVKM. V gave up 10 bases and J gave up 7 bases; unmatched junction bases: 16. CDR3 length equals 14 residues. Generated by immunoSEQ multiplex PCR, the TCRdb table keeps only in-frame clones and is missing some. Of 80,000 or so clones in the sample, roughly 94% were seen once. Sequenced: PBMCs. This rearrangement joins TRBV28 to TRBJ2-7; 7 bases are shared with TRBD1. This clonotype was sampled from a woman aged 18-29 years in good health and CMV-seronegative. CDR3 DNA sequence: TGTGCCACTGAAGCGGTAGGGGGCAATTGGGAGCAGTACTTC. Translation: CATEAVGGNWEQYF.